Sequencing of this TCR beta chain was carried out in a study of cytomegalovirus exposure and HLA in healthy donors. Study-wide findings and caveats: In vitro testing confirmed a few CMV-associated chains as specific for CMV antigens.

In regard to this clone: Its antigen is still unknown.

A roughly 120-subject validation cohort, separate from the roughly 680-subject first cohort, supplied the donors. Sequencing was performed with immunoSEQ multiplex PCR; in TCRdb, only in-frame clones are kept and a portion is missing. The table has over 200,000 clones, just over 85% seen once. The clonotype comes from a woman younger than 30 in good health and CMV-seronegative. The sequenced sample consisted of PBMCs.

The CDR3 DNA reads TGTGCCAGCAGCTTGAGCCAGGATGAAAACACCATATATTTT. This codes for CASSLSQDENTIYF. This sequence joins TRBV5-6 and TRBJ1-3; D is ambiguous. The CDR3 runs to 14 residues. V was trimmed by 1 base and J by 6 bases, leaving 11 bases between them. CDR1 and CDR2 from the germline V gene are SGHDT and YYEEEE.